One TCR beta chain is described in this entry. This entry comes from a study of ipilimumab plus nivolumab after autologous stem cell transplantation. Overall study context: Typical patient got 5 or 6 ipilimumab doses and 7 or 8 nivolumab doses (median).

Ipilimumab, 1 mg/kg, started 14 to 28 days after autologous transplant. Patients received nivolumab 3 mg/kg at weeks 1, 4, 7, 10, then fortnightly to week 26. TCRdb's copy holds only in-frame clones and misses some; the assay was immunoSEQ multiplex PCR. The table shows roughly 15,000 clones, with roughly 85% occurring only once. This specimen was PBMCs, taken in a trial of ipilimumab plus nivolumab as post-transplant consolidation. The sequence came from a male donor with diffuse large B-cell lymphoma.

The CDR3 region is CASSPPTSGGPREQYF. Here the CDR3 DNA reads TGTGCCAGCAGCCCACCTACTAGCGGGGGGCCTCGCGAGCAGTACTTC. The rearrangement uses TRBV14 and TRBJ2-7; 12 nucleotides agree with TRBD2. The V gene end was trimmed by 4 bases and the J gene end by 6 bases; junction bases not matched to a gene: 10. CDR3 size: 16 residues. CDR1 and CDR2 (germline): SGHDN, FVKESK.